The rows below give T cell receptor beta chains drawn from one sample of a study of T cells in Graves' hyperthyroidism and ophthalmopathy. TCRdb processed the multiplex PCR reads anew with MiXCR; each CDR3 protein has one entry. The data show around 600,000 distinct CDR3 sequences, 13% to 15% seen once. Sequencing was done on a sample of blood. The origin of the receptors is a woman aged 18 to 35 with Graves' ophthalmopathy. Both conserved end residues are part of each CDR3. A D gene is named only where the DNA matches it firmly. Clone size appears in some rows only: once, few, many, or a class for an expanded clone.

D	V	J	size	CDR3	DNA
TRBD2	TRBV4-2	TRBJ2-3	many	CASSNSGRANADTQYF	TGTGCCAGCAGCAACAGCGGGAGGGCCAACGCAGATACGCAGTATTTT
TRBD1	TRBV11-2	TRBJ2-7	many	CASSLERQGYSYEQYF	TGTGCCAGCAGCTTAGAGAGACAGGGGTACTCCTACGAGCAGTACTTC
TRBD1	TRBV20-1	TRBJ1-1	many	CSPQGWTGPGNTEAFF	TGCAGTCCTCAGGGGTGGACAGGGCCGGGGAACACTGAAGCTTTCTTT
.	TRBV9	TRBJ1-1	many	CASSALNTEAFF	TGTGCCAGCAGCGCGCTGAACACTGAAGCTTTCTTT
TRBD1	TRBV7-3	TRBJ2-1	many	CASSPAGQGYNEQFF	TGTGCCAGCAGCCCCGCCGGACAGGGATACAATGAGCAGTTCTTC
TRBD2	TRBV11-1	TRBJ2-1	many	CASSLLAGGINEQFF	TGTGCCAGCAGCCTTCTAGCGGGAGGAATTAATGAGCAGTTCTTC
TRBD1	TRBV28	TRBJ2-3	many	CASRLIQGAPGTDTQYF	TGTGCCAGCAGACTAATCCAGGGGGCGCCTGGGACAGATACGCAGTATTTT
.	TRBV5-1	TRBJ2-7	many	CASSLVEDSYEQYF	TGCGCCAGCAGCTTGGTGGAGGACTCCTACGAGCAGTACTTC
TRBD1	TRBV11-1	TRBJ1-5	many	CASSIPGQGPEGNQPQHF	TGTGCCAGCAGCATCCCGGGACAGGGGCCGGAGGGCAATCAGCCCCAGCATTTT
.	TRBV5-1	TRBJ1-1	.	CASSFRGVTEAFF	TGCGCCAGCAGCTTTCGGGGTGTTACTGAAGCTTTCTTT
.	TRBV6-9	TRBJ2-2	once	CASSYAENTGELFF	TGTGCCAGCAGTTACGCGGAGAACACCGGGGAGCTGTTTTTT
.	TRBV7-9	TRBJ2-7	many	CASSFPRGRGGYEQYF	TGTGCCAGCAGCTTCCCACGGGGTCGAGGGGGCTACGAGCAGTACTTC
.	TRBV6-1	TRBJ2-1	.	CASSSDRSNEQFF	TGTGCCAGCAGTTCCGACAGGAGTAATGAGCAGTTCTTC
.	TRBV20-1	TRBJ1-6	.	CSARVYGEQLSSYNSPLHF	TGCAGTGCTAGGGTGTACGGAGAACAGCTGAGCTCCTATAATTCACCCCTCCACTTT
.	TRBV4-3	TRBJ2-3	many	CASSQAVNTDTQYF	TGCGCCAGCAGCCAAGCCGTAAATACAGATACGCAGTATTTT
TRBD1	TRBV28	TRBJ2-5	many	CASNRQGPQETQYF	TGTGCCAGCAATCGACAGGGTCCTCAAGAGACCCAGTACTTC
.	TRBV4-3	TRBJ2-3	.	CASSQGAGPSSTDTQYF	TGCGCCAGCAGCCAAGGGGCCGGGCCCTCCAGCACAGATACGCAGTATTTT
.	TRBV7-8	TRBJ2-5	.	CASSHNLGRKQETQYF	TGTGCCAGCAGCCATAACTTGGGACGGAAACAAGAGACCCAGTACTTC
TRBD1	TRBV20-1	TRBJ1-5	many	CSARDLVGRGQATGLYSNQPQHF	TGCAGTGCTAGAGATCTAGTGGGCAGGGGGCAAGCCACCGGGCTATATAGCAATCAGCCCCAGCATTTT
TRBD2	TRBV30	TRBJ2-1	many	CAWRTGGSGNEQFF	TGTGCCTGGAGAACGGGCGGGAGTGGCAATGAGCAGTTCTTC
TRBD1	TRBV20-1	TRBJ1-3	few	CSAYGDSGNTIYF	TGCAGTGCGTACGGGGACAGTGGAAACACCATATATTTT
TRBD1	TRBV18	TRBJ2-7	many	CASSLPNRGVGEQYF	TGTGCCAGCTCCCTACCCAACAGGGGGGTTGGGGAGCAGTACTTC
.	TRBV7-2	TRBJ1-1	many	CASSSSATGSTEAFF	TGTGCCAGCAGCTCCAGCGCTACAGGTTCCACTGAAGCTTTCTTT
.	TRBV28	TRBJ1-1	many	CATHTGTEAFF	TGTGCCACCCACACAGGGACTGAAGCTTTCTTT
.	TRBV10-2	TRBJ1-5	many	CASSEQSNQPQHF	TGCGCCAGCAGCGAACAGAGCAATCAGCCCCAGCATTTT
.	TRBV20-1	TRBJ1-1	many	CSATGWNTEAFF	TGCAGTGCCACAGGGTGGAACACTGAAGCTTTCTTT
.	TRBV7-9	TRBJ2-7	many	CASSSTLANEQYF	TGTGCCAGCAGCTCAACGCTAGCTAACGAGCAGTACTTC
.	TRBV5-4	TRBJ2-1	.	CASSHGQDNEQFF	TGTGCCAGCAGCCACGGGCAAGACAATGAGCAGTTCTTC
TRBD1	TRBV7-2	TRBJ1-2	many	CASSKPGQGAPGYTF	TGTGCCAGCAGCAAGCCGGGACAGGGGGCGCCCGGCTACACCTTC
.	TRBV7-9	TRBJ1-1	.	CASSLDKVQTEAFF	TGTGCCAGCAGCCTGGACAAGGTCCAAACTGAAGCTTTCTTT
TRBD2	TRBV4-3	TRBJ2-7	many	CASSQDERGTYEQYF	TGCGCCAGCAGCCAAGATGAGCGGGGGACCTACGAGCAGTACTTC
.	TRBV12-3/TRBV12-4	TRBJ1-1	many	CASSFRGFVVISTEAFF	TGTGCCAGCAGTTTTCGGGGTTTCGTGGTCATCAGCACTGAAGCTTTCTTT
.	TRBV6-2/TRBV6-3	TRBJ1-5	many	CASIRLEGVFQPQHF	TGTGCCAGCATCCGATTGGAGGGGGTTTTTCAGCCCCAGCATTTT
TRBD2	TRBV20-1	TRBJ2-7	many	CSARARGGSWYEQYF	TGCAGTGCTAGAGCCCGGGGGGGGAGCTGGTACGAGCAGTACTTC
.	TRBV10-3	TRBJ1-1	many	CAIKTNSEDTEAFF	TGTGCCATCAAGACAAACAGCGAGGACACTGAAGCTTTCTTT
.	TRBV5-5	TRBJ1-1	.	CASSSVGGNTEAFF	TGTGCCAGCAGCTCGGTCGGGGGGAACACTGAAGCTTTCTTT
.	TRBV3-1	TRBJ2-5	many	CASSQDGRTAIQETQYF	TGTGCCAGCAGCCAAGATGGTAGGACTGCGATTCAAGAGACCCAGTACTTC
TRBD2	TRBV28	TRBJ2-5	many	CASTLPGRGGETQYF	TGTGCCAGCACCTTACCTGGACGGGGGGGAGAGACCCAGTACTTC
TRBD1	TRBV28	TRBJ2-7	many	CASSSGTGLREQYF	TGTGCCAGCAGCTCTGGGACAGGGCTACGAGAGCAGTACTTC
.	TRBV20-1	TRBJ1-2	many	CSARVAIWAYGYTF	TGCAGTGCTAGAGTGGCCATTTGGGCCTATGGCTACACCTTC
.	TRBV5-6	TRBJ2-3	few	CASSRALSGTDTQYF	TGTGCCAGCAGCCGGGCCCTTAGTGGCACAGATACGCAGTATTTT
.	TRBV20-1	TRBJ2-5	many	CSASWSDGFTETQYF	TGCAGTGCTAGTTGGTCCGACGGATTTACAGAGACCCAGTACTTC
.	TRBV19	TRBJ1-3	.	CASAVDSRSSGNTIYF	TGTGCCAGTGCCGTGGACAGCCGTTCCTCTGGAAACACCATATATTTT
.	TRBV20-1	TRBJ2-7	.	CSARDQGGPYEQYF	TGCAGTGCTAGAGATCAGGGCGGCCCCTACGAGCAGTACTTC
.	TRBV6-1	TRBJ2-1	many	CASRSLPQLYNEQFF	TGTGCCAGCAGATCCCTTCCGCAACTTTACAATGAGCAGTTCTTC
TRBD1	TRBV28	TRBJ1-2	many	CASSTQGQGNGYTF	TGTGCCAGCAGTACACAAGGACAGGGGAATGGCTACACCTTC
.	TRBV6-2/TRBV6-3	TRBJ2-5	many	CASSYTYRDQAMSQYF	TGTGCCAGCAGTTACACCTACCGGGACCAGGCCATGTCCCAGTACTTC
TRBD2	TRBV20-1	TRBJ2-3	.	CSAESGTGRSDTQYF	TGCAGTGCTGAGAGCGGGACTGGGCGGTCAGATACGCAGTATTTT
TRBD2	TRBV6-2/TRBV6-3	TRBJ2-7	.	CASSLTHSGRAREQYF	TGTGCCAGCAGTCTTACCCATAGCGGGAGGGCGAGAGAGCAGTACTTC